This T cell receptor (beta chain) appears in the sequencing data of a study of T cells expressing NK-cell markers. General study points: The same clonotypes also predominated in the CD3+CD56-NKG2C+ fraction of four donors.

Germline-derived CDR1 and CDR2 are LNHNV and YYDKDF (reference sequence). This CDR3 is 13 amino acids long. 5'RACE template switching with UMIs generated TCR beta cDNA. TCRdb reprocessed the 5' RACE reads; each CDR3 protein has one entry and no DNA is given. The sample totals about 260,000 distinct CDR3 sequences. Worth noting for this clonotype: The antigen is unknown.

This clonotype was obtained from a woman between 18 and 70 years old in good health. The sequenced material came from blood T cells: a sorted CD56 or NKG2C T cell subset, CD4+ or CD8+ T cells, or bulk PBMC T cells (not recorded which). The chain couples TRBV15 to TRBJ1-2; the D call from TCRdb, TRBD1, cannot be confirmed without DNA. The CDR3 sequence: CATSSTGHYGYTF.